This T cell receptor (beta chain) was retrieved from a study of CD8+ T cells in alopecia areata. Germline CDR1 reads MNHEY; CDR2 reads SVGAGI. This CDR3 comprises 13 residues. Trimming took 4 bases from V and 6 from J; bases not matched to a gene: 1. Sorting separated CD4+ and CD8+ T cells out of PBMCs. RNA was extracted and reverse transcribed into cDNA as the sequencing template. Measured with immunoSEQ multiplex PCR; TCRdb has only the in-frame clones, and not every one. Of approximately 150,000 clones listed, about 60% were seen once; the top ten hold under 5.5%. Study-wide points: Shared TCR sequences were less clear between patients than in mice, possibly partly from HLA diversity. When scalp samples are sequenced, resident alphabeta T cells of normal skin are also captured. Elevated clonality characterized lesional scalp relative to normal scalp, particularly in alopecia totalis/universalis.

This clone turned up a few times. Antigen: not known. The same CDR3 also results from other DNA sequences found in this sample. The sequenced sample was CD4+ T cells sorted from blood. The receptor comes from a human donor in good health. This chain uses TRBV6-5 with TRBJ1-5; 9 bases map to TRBD1. The CDR3 loop is CASSWDRAQPQHF. Written as DNA, the CDR3 is TGTGCCAGCAGTTGGGACAGGGCTCAGCCCCAGCATTTT.